The present entry profiles one T cell receptor beta chain with its context. Its target antigen remains unknown. Base qualities are not at hand, and no much larger clone is one base apart. The data were obtained in a study of blood T cell repertoires in COVID-19 (TCRdb year 2020). The study in broad terms: The collaborator samples originated in the United States, Italy and Spain and spanned the acute and convalescent phases of COVID-19. The material from the prospective study consisted of cDNA or gDNA derived from T cells, B-cell-depleted T cells, or PBMCs. Deeply sampled blood TCRbeta repertoires from subjects exposed to, actively infected with, or recovered from COVID-19 were included in the dataset. A freely available public database, intended as a resource for researchers studying the immune response to SARS-CoV-2, is where the repertoires were released. The samples were drawn from two sources: the first 160 participants of the ongoing ImmuneRACE study, and some 1,300 subjects contributed by 6 global collaborators. The sample metadata nearly always contained a de-identified subject ID, COVID-19 status, age in years and sex. Where available, HLA class I and class II types were obtained from metadata supplied by the sample provider rather than from assay-based typing.

At one collaborating source in Seattle, patients were enrolled during active infection and were followed longitudinally through the course of disease. Each collaborating institution followed its own protocols to collect whole blood in K2EDTA tubes. Collaborator samples were shipped for TCRbeta analysis as frozen whole blood, isolated PBMCs, or DNA extracted from either sample type. TCRbeta CDR3 regions were amplified from genomic DNA by means of the immunoSEQ Assay, a bias-controlled multiplex PCR. The study's processing was this. The number of nucleated cells in each sample was estimated by amplification of reference gene primers within the assay. To quantify the absolute abundance of each unique TCRbeta CDR3 rearrangement, sequence reads were collapsed and filtered. Productive Simpson clonality was computed per sample as the square root of Simpson's diversity index over productive rearrangements. Drawn from immuneACCESS, this table holds only the in-frame rearrangements with V and J called that TCRdb kept. Clones are partly lost; checked studies trace under half to an unresolved V gene and leave the rest unexplained. Clone size and the V and J calls come from that table; the DNA yielded D and trimming. Recorded for this sample are 300,000 to 400,000 clones; 88% of them occurred a single time. The top ten hold approximately 7.3% of the sample.

Summary of the overall study and its limitations: The amount of clinical and demographic metadata varied by source and participant and was provided uncurated.

This TCR was sampled from a woman in her 70s with COVID-19, enrolled during active disease. Material: peripheral blood.

At the DNA level, the sequence is TGTGCCAGCAGCTTGGCTACCGGACAGGCCGAAGCTTTCTTT. The encoded protein is CASSLATGQAEAFF. Recombination connected TRBV5-8 to TRBJ1-1, and TRBD1 aligns with 7 junction nucleotides. The CDR3, from cysteine to phenylalanine, totals 14 residues. Of all the DNA, just the CDR3 is kept, 42 bases in frame from base 1. The germline V gene provides CDR1 SGHTS and CDR2 YDEGEE. For this chain, trimming is 0 bases at the V end and 8 bases at the J end, and the number of junction bases without a gene match is 7. The CDR3 plus the reference TRBV5-8 and TRBJ1-1 genes for the other parts give the full variable domain: EAGVTQSPTHLIKTRGQQATLRCSPISGHTSVYWYQQALGLGLQFLLWYDEGEERNRGNFPPRFSGRQFPNYSSELNVNALELEDSALYLCASSLATGQAEAFFGQGTRLTVV.